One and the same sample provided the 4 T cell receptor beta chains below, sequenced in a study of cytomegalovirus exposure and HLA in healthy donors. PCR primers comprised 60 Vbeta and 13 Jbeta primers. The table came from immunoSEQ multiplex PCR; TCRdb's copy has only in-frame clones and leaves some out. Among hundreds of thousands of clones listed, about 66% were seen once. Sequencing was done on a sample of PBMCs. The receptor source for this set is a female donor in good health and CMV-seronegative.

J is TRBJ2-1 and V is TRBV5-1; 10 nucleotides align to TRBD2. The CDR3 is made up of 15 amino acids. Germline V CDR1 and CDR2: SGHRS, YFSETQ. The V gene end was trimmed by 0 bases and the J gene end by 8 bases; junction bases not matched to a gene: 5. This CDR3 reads CASSLVLAGEDEQFF. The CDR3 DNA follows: TGCGCCAGCAGCTTGGTTCTAGCGGGAGAGGATGAGCAGTTCTTC.

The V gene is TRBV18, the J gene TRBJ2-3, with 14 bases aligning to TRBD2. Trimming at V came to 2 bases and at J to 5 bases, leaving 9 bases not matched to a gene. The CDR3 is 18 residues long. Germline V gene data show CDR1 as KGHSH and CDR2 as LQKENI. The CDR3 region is CASSPTLGTSGSRDTQYF. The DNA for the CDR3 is TGTGCCAGCTCACCAACCCTAGGGACTAGCGGGAGTCGAGATACGCAGTATTTT.

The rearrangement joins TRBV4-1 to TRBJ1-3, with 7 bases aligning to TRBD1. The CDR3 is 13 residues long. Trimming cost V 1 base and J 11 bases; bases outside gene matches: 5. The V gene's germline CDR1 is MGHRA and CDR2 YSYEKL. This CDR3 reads CASSQAGQFAIYF. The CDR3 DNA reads TGCGCCAGCAGCCAAGCGGGACAGTTCGCCATATATTTT.

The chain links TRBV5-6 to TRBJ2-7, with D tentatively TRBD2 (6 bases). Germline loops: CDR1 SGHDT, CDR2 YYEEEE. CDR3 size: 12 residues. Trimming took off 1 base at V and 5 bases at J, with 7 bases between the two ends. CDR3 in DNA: TGTGCCAGCAGCTTGCCGGGGGACGAGCAGTACTTC. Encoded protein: CASSLPGDEQYF.